The T cell receptor beta chain described here comes from a study of T cell responses to AZD1222 COVID-19 vaccine (dated by TCRdb to 2020 to 2022). For context, the study as a whole: A total of approximately 250 trial participants underwent TCR sequencing, of whom approximately 200 had received two doses of AZD1222 and 26 had received two doses of the MenACWY control vaccine. Trial participants were enrolled into age subgroups of 18-55, 56-69 and 70-plus years, which contained approximately 150, 30 and 60 TCR-sequenced participants, respectively. General conclusions and limits of the study: Conclusions about previously exposed vaccinees are limited because only six or seven AZD1222 recipients were SARS-CoV-2 seropositive at baseline. In the small 56-69-year group, the increase in depth fell short of significance, most likely because of low power. Nearly half of unique spike-specific TCRs reportedly recognized epitopes outside regions mutated in the B.1.351 and B.1.1.7 variants. CD4 TCRs associated with the vaccine covered the entire spike protein, and the dominant responses were in regions 160-218 and 743-854. No day 14 peak-response samples were available, so repertoires were characterized only after the peak T cell response. After two AZD1222 doses, both the breadth and the depth of spike-specific TCRs were significantly higher than at day 0 and than in MenACWY recipients. Participants were mostly white British and included more females than males, and it was suggested by the authors that clonal diversity may have been underestimated.

The sample's time point, from its label and the paper: about 28 days (+/-7) after the second vaccine dose. AZD1222 recipients with second doses at about 4 weeks or about 12 weeks were pooled, because spike-specific TCR depth and breadth did not differ between schedules. Vaccinee samples were obtained from the UK trials COV001 and COV002, which included a single-blind randomized controlled phase 2/3 trial of AZD1222 (ChAdOx1 nCoV-19) in healthy adults. For TCRbeta chain sequencing, PBMC samples were collected from trial participants at day 0 and at day 28 after the second dose. V is reduced by 4 bases and J by 0 bases, leaving a spacing of 10 bases between them. CDR1 KGHSH and CDR2 LQKENI were looked up in the germline V gene. Taken from cysteine to phenylalanine, the CDR3 has 14 residues. This entry keeps only the CDR3 DNA: 42 bases, framed from base 1. Turning to this clone: Its cognate antigen has yet to be identified. Base-call qualities are not available, and no considerably larger clone is one nucleotide away.

The CDR3 regions of human TCRbeta chains were analyzed by immunosequencing. The authors' analysis ran thus. TCRs in the repertoires were compared against a reference library of SARS-CoV-2-specific TCRs that had been generated with the MIRA antigen-specificity platform. Breadth meant the fraction of unique TCRs that were SARS-CoV-2-associated, whereas depth meant the fraction of total T cells that were SARS-CoV-2-associated. Using the MIRA data, each spike-specific TCR was assigned both to the spike region to which the TCR was reactive and to a CD4 or CD8 class. Log10-transformed breadth and depth values were compared by one-way ANOVA with Sidak's multiple comparisons tests. TCRdb re-hosts the immuneACCESS table, in-frame sequences only. Its copies lack some clones; in the studies checked, an unresolved V gene accounts for under half of them, and the cause for the rest is not known. From that table come the V and J calls and clone size; the DNA was used to work out D and trimming. A total of about 160,000 clones appear in this sample, 85% to 95% of them only once. Just over 5% of the sample rests with the top ten.

This sequence uses TRBV18 and TRBJ2-7, with the D gene too uncertain to name. The specimen was peripheral blood, collected 28 days after the second AZD1222 dose. This sequence originates from an adult who received the AZD1222 COVID-19 vaccine. At the DNA level, the sequence is TGTGCCAGCTCACTCTTTCCAGACTCCTACGAGCAGTACTTC. Its protein reads: CASSLFPDSYEQYF.